These 29 T cell receptor beta chains were sequenced from one sample in a study of metastatic and nonmetastatic thyroid tumors. TCRdb reanalyzed the PCR reads with MiXCR. The top ten hold about 3.3% of the sample, which has 50,000 or so clones, about 25% seen once. All patients were untreated before thyroid surgery. Material for sequencing was blood. The receptor source for this set is a male donor with papillary thyroid cancer or a benign thyroid nodule (not recorded which). Some clones in this sample may be carry-over from other donors' samples.

This clone was counted ten times or more. The chain uses TRBV29-1 and TRBJ1-4, with D hard to call. V lost 4 bases, J lost 3 bases, and 6 bases lay in between. This CDR3 comprises 12 residues. Germline V lookup: CDR1 SQVTM, CDR2 ANQGSEA. CDR3 sequence: CSVGWANEKLFF. The DNA for the CDR3 is TGCAGCGTTGGCTGGGCTAATGAAAAACTGTTTTTT. The entire variable domain, with the rest obtained from reference TRBV29-1 and TRBJ1-4, is as follows: SAVISQKPSRDICQRGTSLTIQCQVDSQVTMMFWYRQQPGQSLTLIATANQGSEATYESGFVIDKFPISRPNLTFSTLTVSNMSPEDSSIYLCSVGWANEKLFFGSGTQLSVL.

This clone was seen at least ten times. J is TRBJ2-3 and V is TRBV20-1; maybe TRBD2 (5 bases). The V end was cut by 6 bases, the J end by 2 bases, with 15 bases between. The CDR3 runs 14 residues. The V gene's germline CDR1 is DFQATT and CDR2 SNEGSKA (reference sequence). The CDR3 loop reads CSASGRWNTDTQYF. The CDR3 DNA sequence: TGCAGTGCCAGCGGACGGTGGAACACAGATACGCAGTATTTT.

This clone was counted many times. This chain connects TRBV18 to TRBJ2-6; 12 bases map to TRBD2. V lost 2 bases and J lost 3; bases outside the gene matches: 8. Germline CDR1 KGHSH, CDR2 LQKENI. The CDR3 has 19 amino acids. The CDR3 sequence: CASSPSLAGGPGGANVLTF. The CDR3 DNA follows: TGTGCCAGCTCACCAAGTCTAGCGGGAGGGCCAGGTGGGGCCAACGTCCTGACTTTC.

This clone was found a few times. The V call is TRBV6-1, the J call TRBJ1-2; 10 nucleotides match TRBD1. Germline V lookup: CDR1 MNHNS, CDR2 SASEGT. V lost 6 bases, J lost 7 bases, and 11 bases stayed unmatched. This CDR3 comprises 15 residues. The CDR3 bases are TGTGCCAGCAGGACCCGGACAGGGGGACTCCTTGGCTACACCTTC. Its translation is CASRTRTGGLLGYTF.

The V call is TRBV2, the J call TRBJ2-2; TRBD1 matches at 10 bases. Germline values: CDR1 SNHLY, CDR2 FYNNEI. V lost 3 bases and J lost 3; bases outside the gene matches: 4. The CDR3 covers 16 residues. In nucleotides, the CDR3 is TGTGCCAGCAGTGATGAGACAGGGGGCGACACCGGGGAGCTGTTTTTT. The encoded protein is CASSDETGGDTGELFF. Full variable domain (outside the CDR3, taken from reference TRBV2 and TRBJ2-2): EPEVTQTPSHQVTQMGQEVILRCVPISNHLYFYWYRQILGQKVEFLVSFYNNEISEKSEIFDDQFSVERPDGSNFTLKIRSTKLEDSAMYFCASSDETGGDTGELFFGEGSRLTVL.

Ten or more counts support this clone. This sequence joins TRBV27 and TRBJ2-3; D is ambiguous. Trimming removed 7 bases at V and 0 bases at J, with 11 bases between. Germline V lookup: CDR1 MNHEY, CDR2 SMNVEV (reference sequence). The CDR3 is 14 amino acids. The CDR3 protein is CASTLGSSTDTQYF. The CDR3 bases are TGTGCCAGCACCCTGGGTTCTAGCACAGATACGCAGTATTTT.

In the case of this clone: A much bigger clone sits one base away, suggesting this may be a read error. The rearrangement uses TRBV9 and TRBJ2-1; D is uncertain. The CDR3 runs to 11 residues. V was trimmed by 10 bases and J by 8 bases, leaving 13 bases between them. CDR1 SGDLS and CDR2 YYNGEE come from the germline V gene. CDR3 region: CACRPDHEQFF. The CDR3, as DNA: TGTGCCTGCCGGCCCGACCATGAGCAGTTCTTC.

This clone was seen at least ten times. CDR3 sequence: CASSQTDRDPPAEAFF. The CDR3 DNA follows: TGCGCCAGCAGCCAAACGGACAGGGATCCCCCCGCTGAAGCTTTCTTT. The chain links TRBV4-1 to TRBJ1-1; 8 positions match TRBD1. V lost 2 bases, J lost 6 bases, and 11 bases stayed unmatched. Per germline, CDR1 MGHRA and CDR2 YSYEKL. There are 16 residues in the CDR3.

The V and J genes are TRBV30 and TRBJ1-3; D call uncertain. Trimming shortened V by 2 bases and J by 1 base, and 6 bases separated the two germline ends. Germline V gives CDR1 GTSNPN, CDR2 SVGIG (reference sequence). CDR3 length: 13 residues. The DNA for the CDR3 is TGTGCCTGGAGTTACGATTCTGGAAACACCATATATTTT. As protein: CAWSYDSGNTIYF.

V is TRBV19 and J is TRBJ2-1; D call uncertain. Trimming cost V 3 bases and J 9 bases, with 18 bases left between them. Germline V gives CDR1 LNHDA, CDR2 SQIVND (reference sequence). CDR3 length: 15 residues. In DNA form, the CDR3 reads TGTGCCAGTAGTATTGTAGTAACCCCCAGCAGTGAGCAGTTCTTC. Protein product: CASSIVVTPSSEQFF.

This clone was seen a handful of times. CDR3 coding DNA: TGTGCCAGCAGCCACTCCTACGAGCAGTACTTC. This translates into CASSHSYEQYF. The rearrangement uses TRBV28 and TRBJ2-7, with D hard to call. The germline gives CDR1 MDHEN, CDR2 SYDVKM. Trimming shortened V by 6 bases and J by 0 bases, and 3 bases separated the two germline ends. The CDR3 sequence is 11 residues long. The full variable domain, in which reference TRBV28 and TRBJ2-7 provide the parts outside the CDR3, is DVKVTQSSRYLVKRTGEKVFLECVQDMDHENMFWYRQDPGLGLRLIYFSYDVKMKEKGDIPEGYSVSREKKERFSLILESASTNQTSMYLCASSHSYEQYFGPGTRLTVT.

The sample holds many counts of this clone. V is TRBV20-1 and J is TRBJ1-5; 7 bases align to TRBD1. Germline V CDR1 and CDR2: DFQATT, SNEGSKA (reference sequence). The J segment lost 6 bases and the V segment lost 6 bases, leaving 5 bases of the junction unmatched. The CDR3 has 12 residues. CDR3 protein: CSAKDRIQPQHF. CDR3 bases: TGCAGTGCAAAGGACAGGATTCAGCCCCAGCATTTT.

The rearrangement uses TRBV7-8 and TRBJ2-2; TRBD1 matches 10 bases. The CDR3 is 15 residues long. Germline lookup yields CDR1 SGHVS and CDR2 FQNEAQ. Trimming cost V 11 bases and J 6 bases; bases outside gene matches: 12. Written as DNA, the CDR3 is TGTGCCGTACGAAAGGGACAGGGGTCGTCCGGGGAGCTGTTTTTT. It translates to CAVRKGQGSSGELFF.

The rearrangement links TRBV6-2 or TRBV6-3 to TRBJ1-5; the match to TRBD1 covers 11 bases. The CDR3 runs 16 residues. With 5 bases clipped from V and 4 bases from J, the junction kept 7 bases outside the gene matches. Germline V gene sequence: CDR1 MNHEY, CDR2 SVGEGT. DNA of the CDR3: TGTGCCAGCAGTCGACGGACAGGGGGCTCAAATCAGCCCCAGCATTTT. As protein: CASSRRTGGSNQPQHF.

The sample holds many counts of this clone. J is TRBJ2-7 and V is TRBV5-1, with 7 nucleotides matching TRBD1. The CDR3 covers 15 residues. Germline CDR1 is SGHRS and CDR2 is YFSETQ. V dropped 4 bases and J dropped 6; count of bases not matched to a gene: 13. Written as DNA, the CDR3 is TGCGCCAGCAGCCCCAACAGGGGTCTTACAGTCGAGCAGTACTTC. Translation gives CASSPNRGLTVEQYF.

There are many counts of this clone. The chain recombines TRBV19 with TRBJ1-2; 10 positions match TRBD1. Germline values: CDR1 LNHDA, CDR2 SQIVND (reference sequence). The J segment lost 3 bases and the V segment lost 1 base, leaving 2 bases of the junction unmatched. The CDR3 consists of 15 residues. CDR3 nucleotides: TGTGCCAGTAGTATAGCGACAGGGGGCGACTATGGCTACACCTTC. This gives the protein CASSIATGGDYGYTF.

The rearrangement links TRBV19 to TRBJ2-2; D remains ambiguous. V was clipped by 4 bases and J by 4 bases, with 16 bases between them. The CDR3 runs to 16 residues. Germline CDR1 LNHDA, CDR2 SQIVND (reference sequence). The CDR3 region has the DNA TGTGCCAGTAGTAACCGGTGGGTTGTGGGCACCGGGGAGCTGTTTTTT. Residues: CASSNRWVVGTGELFF.

This clone was recorded many times. This chain connects TRBV9 to TRBJ2-3; D might be TRBD2 (5 bases). Trimming left V 0 bases short and J 0 bases short, with 5 bases between. Germline lookup yields CDR1 SGDLS and CDR2 YYNGEE. The CDR3 covers 14 residues. The CDR3 loop reads CASSVGGSTDTQYF. The CDR3 nucleotides are TGTGCCAGCAGCGTAGGCGGGAGCACAGATACGCAGTATTTT.

This clone was detected only a few times. This chain links TRBV24-1 with TRBJ1-1; 7 bases fit TRBD1. This CDR3 is 13 amino acids long. V shed 6 bases, J shed 6 bases, and the junction held 6 bases outside the gene matches. Germline loops: CDR1 KGHDR, CDR2 SFDVKD. This chain's CDR3 is CATSIRDSSEAFF. For the CDR3, the DNA is TGTGCCACCAGTATCCGGGACAGCTCTGAAGCTTTCTTT.

The chain couples TRBV7-9 to TRBJ2-7, with 7 bases fitting TRBD1. V was clipped by 1 base and J by 7 bases; unmatched bases: 7. The CDR3 has 14 amino acids. CDR1 is SEHNR, CDR2 FQNEAQ, per germline (reference sequence). In DNA, the CDR3 is TGTGCCAGCAGCTTAGGGACAGGTCTTAGGGAGCAGTACTTC. Translation: CASSLGTGLREQYF.

This clone was detected a few times. This chain joins TRBV2 and TRBJ1-1; unclear D gene. There are 13 residues in the CDR3. Per germline, CDR1 SNHLY and CDR2 FYNNEI. With 5 bases removed from V and 1 base from J, the gap between germline ends came to 8 bases. The CDR3 loop is CASSLVRNTEAFF. In DNA form, the CDR3 reads TGTGCCAGCAGTTTGGTCAGGAACACTGAAGCTTTCTTT.

This clone was observed many times. This rearrangement joins TRBV6-1 to TRBJ1-6; D not resolved. Germline V CDR1 and CDR2: MNHNS, SASEGT. The V end lost 8 bases, the J end lost 4 bases, and 15 bases lay between the germline ends. This CDR3 has 15 amino acids. The chain's CDR3 is CASGPPRPYNSPLHF. In DNA form, the CDR3 reads TGTGCCAGCGGCCCCCCCAGACCTTATAATTCACCCCTCCACTTT.

This clone was detected many times. The chain employs TRBV18 and TRBJ2-7, with 13 bases matching TRBD2. Germline CDR1 and CDR2: KGHSH and LQKENI. V trimming: 4 bases; J trimming: 2 bases; junction bases outside the gene matches: 17. The CDR3 has 20 amino acids. The CDR3 region is CASSLKGGSGLAGPTYEQYF. The CDR3 DNA reads TGTGCCAGCTCACTCAAAGGGGGGTCGGGACTAGCGGGACCTACCTACGAGCAGTACTTC.

This clone was observed many times. The chain joins TRBV11-2 to TRBJ2-7, with 8 positions matching TRBD2. The germline V gene encodes CDR1 SGHAT and CDR2 FQNNGV. After removal of 5 bases from V and 6 bases from J, the junction contained 9 bases not matched to a gene. The CDR3 contains 14 residues. CDR3 bases: TGTGCCAGCAGCCCCATAGCGGGGTACTCCGAGCAGTACTTC. It specifies CASSPIAGYSEQYF.

This clone was counted ten times or more. The chain is built from TRBV19 and TRBJ2-2; 9 nucleotides agree with TRBD2. The germline V gene encodes CDR1 LNHDA and CDR2 SQIVND (reference sequence). CDR3 length: 14 residues. Losses at the gene ends were 8 bases for V and 5 bases for J; bases not matched to a gene: 6. The CDR3 nucleotides are TGTGCCAGTCAGCGGGAGGATAGGACCGGGGAGCTGTTTTTT. As protein: CASQREDRTGELFF.

The CDR3 reads CASSQVADNEQFF. CDR3 nucleotides: TGTGCCAGCAGCCAAGTAGCCGACAATGAGCAGTTCTTC. This sequence joins TRBV4-2 and TRBJ2-1; D remains ambiguous. In germline, CDR1 is LGHNA, CDR2 YNFKEQ. CDR3 length: 13 amino acids. V gave up 1 base and J gave up 5 bases, with 6 bases separating them.

Ten or more counts support this clone. The chain employs TRBV11-2 and TRBJ2-7; TRBD1 matches 7 bases. After removal of 3 bases from V and 0 bases from J, the junction contained 2 bases not matched to a gene. Germline values: CDR1 SGHAT, CDR2 FQNNGV. CDR3 length: 14 residues. CDR3 nucleotides: TGTGCCAGCAGCTTCGACAGGGACTCCTACGAGCAGTACTTC. This translates into CASSFDRDSYEQYF.

V and J are TRBV6-1 and TRBJ1-5, with D tentatively TRBD1 (5 bases). Germline V lookup: CDR1 MNHNS, CDR2 SASEGT. This CDR3 contains 15 residues. Between the trimmed V and J ends, which lost 6 bases and 0 bases, there was a span of 12 bases. CDR3 in amino acids: CASSGTGYSNQPQHF. CDR3 coding DNA: TGTGCCAGCAGCGGGACCGGGTATAGCAATCAGCCCCAGCATTTT.

J is TRBJ2-3 and V is TRBV12-3 or TRBV12-4; 10 bases are shared with TRBD2. The CDR3 consists of 16 residues. The V and J ends lost 6 bases and 2 bases, in that order; junction bases with no gene match: 8. The CDR3 sequence is CASSLPLAGDTDTQYF. CDR3 DNA: TGTGCCAGCAGCCTACCCCTAGCGGGAGACACAGATACGCAGTATTTT.